The T cell receptor (beta chain) described here comes from a study of T-cell memory formation after mild COVID-19. Overall study findings and caveats: The study detected some responding clones in pre-infection memory, suggesting cross-reactive memory joined.

Germline V gives CDR1 SGHTA, CDR2 FQGTGA. The ends were cut back, 4 bases at V and 3 bases at J, with 12 bases in the middle. CDR3 length: 14 residues. TCRdb re-derived calls from the 5' RACE reads in MiXCR, one entry per CDR3 protein. Of around 200,000 distinct CDR3 sequences detected, under 12% appear once; the ten largest clones hold roughly 3%. A remark on this clonotype: Its antigen is unidentified.

This chain links TRBV7-3 with TRBJ1-1, with TRBD1 as a possible D gene (5 bases). Material: PBMCs or a T cell subset sorted from them (not recorded which). The clonotype was recovered from a man aged 18 to 30 who had mild COVID-19 (a few samples of this study predate the infection). Cell type and time point are not known. The CDR3 region has the DNA TGTGCCAGCAGCTCTCAGGGAAGACACACTGAAGCTTTCTTT. Its protein is CASSSQGRHTEAFF.